This is a list of T cell receptor beta chains from one sample in a study of blood T cell repertoires in COVID-19. Assay: immunoSEQ multiplex PCR; the TCRdb copy retains only in-frame clones and omits some. Among approximately 310,000 clones listed, around 86% were seen once. Sample: peripheral blood. The source is a man over 45 with active or convalescent COVID-19. Each CDR3 is given with its conserved first and last residue. The D gene is left open where the match is weak. Size is stated for part of the rows, as once, few or many counts, or as a class when the clone is expanded.

-	TRBV4-3	TRBJ1-2	TRBD1	TGCGCCAGCAGCCAACAGGGGGACTATGGCTACACCTTC	CASSQQGDYGYTF
-	TRBV30	TRBJ1-5	TRBD1	TGTGCCTGGAGTGCGTGGGGACAGGGGGTTTTTCAGCCCCAGCATTTT	CAWSAWGQGVFQPQHF
-	TRBV5-5	TRBJ1-2	-	TGTGCCAGCAGCTCAAATCCATTAGTCCCGGAGGCCTATGGCTACACCTTC	CASSSNPLVPEAYGYTF
-	TRBV7-3	TRBJ1-3	TRBD1	TGTGCCAGAAGACAGGGGGCGAACACCATATATTTT	CARRQGANTIYF
-	TRBV18	TRBJ2-3	TRBD1	TGTGCCAGCTCACCGACAGGGGATGGGGCGCAGTATTTT	CASSPTGDGAQYF
-	TRBV19	TRBJ2-3	-	TGTGCCAGTAGTATGTTGAGGATGAGCACAGATACGCAGTATTTT	CASSMLRMSTDTQYF
-	TRBV5-1	TRBJ2-2	TRBD1	TGCGCCAGCAGAGCAGGGGGTACCGGGGAGCTGTTTTTT	CASRAGGTGELFF
-	TRBV19	TRBJ1-2	TRBD1	TGTGCCAGTAGTCTGATGGGACCGGGACAGGGGCCGTTTTATGGCTACACCTTC	CASSLMGPGQGPFYGYTF
-	TRBV9	TRBJ2-1	TRBD1	TGTGCCAGCAGCGTATCGGGACAGGGGGTCTATGAGCAGTTCTTC	CASSVSGQGVYEQFF
-	TRBV7-2	TRBJ2-3	TRBD2	TGTGCCAGCAGCTTCGGAGGGACTAGCGGGGGGGCAGATACGCAGTATTTT	CASSFGGTSGGADTQYF
-	TRBV7-2	TRBJ1-5	-	TGTGCCAGCAGCTTAGGGTCAGGAGGGGTGAAGGGCAATCAGCCCCAGCATTTT	CASSLGSGGVKGNQPQHF
-	TRBV5-7	TRBJ1-4	-	TGTGCCAGCAGCTTGAGGGAGCAAATCGAAAAACTGTTTTTT	CASSLREQIEKLFF
-	TRBV6-2/TRBV6-3	TRBJ2-3	TRBD2	TGTGCCAGCAGTGACGGACTAGCGGGGTCGGATACGCAGTATTTT	CASSDGLAGSDTQYF
-	TRBV11-2	TRBJ2-5	-	TGTGCCAGCAGCTTCCGGGACACCCCGGTCGGGACCCAGTACTTC	CASSFRDTPVGTQYF
-	TRBV10-3	TRBJ2-2	-	TGTGCCATCAGTGGTAGCCGGACAGATAACACCGGGGAGCTGTTTTTT	CAISGSRTDNTGELFF
-	TRBV6-1	TRBJ2-7	TRBD1	TGTGCCAGCAGTGAGGGCAAGGGGGCAGGGATTTTGTACGAGCAGTACTTC	CASSEGKGAGILYEQYF
-	TRBV28	TRBJ2-1	-	TGTGCCAGCAGCCCGGACTCCTCCGAGCAGTTCTTC	CASSPDSSEQFF
-	TRBV11-2	TRBJ1-6	-	TGTGCCAGCAGCTCCGGCGGCCCCCTCCACTTT	CASSSGGPLHF
-	TRBV6-5	TRBJ2-3	-	TGTGCCAGCAGCGGTATGAATACGCAGTATTTT	CASSGMNTQYF
-	TRBV5-4	TRBJ2-3	TRBD2	TGTGCCAGCAGCTTGCGTGCGGGAGGGCCGGCAGATACGCAGTATTTT	CASSLRAGGPADTQYF
once	TRBV11-2	TRBJ2-5	TRBD2	TGTGCCAGCAGCCCAGCCGGGACTAGCGGGAGGCTAGGGACCCAGTACTTC	CASSPAGTSGRLGTQYF
-	TRBV6-5	TRBJ1-1	-	TGTGCCAGCACTGCGGGTAACACTGAAGCTTTCTTT	CASTAGNTEAFF
-	TRBV12-3/TRBV12-4	TRBJ1-5	TRBD1	TGTGCCAGCAGCGGGACAGTTAATCAGCCCCAGCATTTT	CASSGTVNQPQHF
few	TRBV14	TRBJ1-2	-	TGTGCCAGCAGCCAAGATCCGACAGAACCCTCATTCTCCTATGGCTACACCTTC	CASSQDPTEPSFSYGYTF
-	TRBV6-2/TRBV6-3	TRBJ2-7	TRBD1	TGTGCCAGCAGCGCGACGACAGGGGGCTACTACGAGCAGTACTTC	CASSATTGGYYEQYF
-	TRBV5-6	TRBJ1-1	TRBD1	TGTGCCAGCAGCCGATCAGGGGGCCCTGAAGCTTTCTTT	CASSRSGGPEAFF
-	TRBV20-1	TRBJ2-7	TRBD2	TGCAGTGCTAGTAGCGGGGCGTCTGGCGAGCAGTACTTC	CSASSGASGEQYF
-	TRBV7-8	TRBJ2-7	TRBD2	TGTGCCAGCAGCTACCAGCGGGATTCCTACGAGCAGTACTTC	CASSYQRDSYEQYF
-	TRBV7-2	TRBJ2-5	TRBD1	TGTGCCAGCAGCGGGACAGCCCAAGAGACCCAGTACTTC	CASSGTAQETQYF
-	TRBV10-3	TRBJ2-3	TRBD2	TGTGCCATCAGTTCCGGACTAGCGGGGGGGCATCAAGATACGCAGTATTTT	CAISSGLAGGHQDTQYF
-	TRBV7-9	TRBJ1-1	-	TGTGCCAGCAGCTTTTTGGCAGAAAACACTGAAGCTTTCTTT	CASSFLAENTEAFF
-	TRBV7-2	TRBJ1-2	-	TGTGCCAGCAGCTTCGACAGTAACTATGGCTACACCTTC	CASSFDSNYGYTF
-	TRBV7-2	TRBJ2-3	-	TGTGCCAGCAGCCGGTTCGAAGATACGCAGTATTTT	CASSRFEDTQYF
-	TRBV19	TRBJ1-4	-	TGTGCCAGTAGTATAGGGCAGGCGACTAATGAAAAACTGTTTTTT	CASSIGQATNEKLFF
-	TRBV18	TRBJ1-3	-	TGTGCCAGCTCACCCTTCGAGGGAAGCTCTGGAAACACCATATATTTT	CASSPFEGSSGNTIYF
-	TRBV5-6	TRBJ2-7	TRBD2	TGTGCCAGCAGCTCAATGGGACTAGCGGATTCCTACGAGCAGTACTTC	CASSSMGLADSYEQYF
-	TRBV6-5	TRBJ2-5	-	TGTGCCAGCAGTCCCCGGGGTGCAGAGACCCAGTACTTC	CASSPRGAETQYF
-	TRBV19	TRBJ1-6	-	TGTGCCAGTAGAAGGGCAGGGTGGAATTCACCCCTCCACTTT	CASRRAGWNSPLHF
few	TRBV6-2/TRBV6-3	TRBJ1-2	-	TGTGCCAGCAGTTACTCACCCGACAGATATGGCTACACCTTC	CASSYSPDRYGYTF
-	TRBV2	TRBJ2-3	-	TGTGCCAGCAACCCTGAGGAGGGGGCATCACAGTATTTT	CASNPEEGASQYF
-	TRBV27	TRBJ2-5	-	TGTGCCAGCAGTTTACGTTATGTTTTCCACACGAATCAATACCAAGAGACCCAGTACTTC	CASSLRYVFHTNQYQETQYF
-	TRBV7-2	TRBJ2-7	-	TGTGCCAGCAGCTGGCGGGACGGCTCCTACGAGCAGTACTTC	CASSWRDGSYEQYF
-	TRBV10-3	TRBJ1-1	-	TGTGCCATCCGTGATAGCATGAACACTGAAGCTTTCTTT	CAIRDSMNTEAFF
-	TRBV2	TRBJ1-1	-	TGTGCCAGCAGCACCGGGACAACGAACACTGAAGCTTTCTTT	CASSTGTTNTEAFF
-	TRBV3-1/TRBV3-2	TRBJ1-1	-	TGTGCCAGCAGCCAGCACGGGATGAACACTGAAGCTTTCTTT	CASSQHGMNTEAFF
-	TRBV7-3	TRBJ1-6	TRBD1	TGTGCCAGCAGAGCACAGGGGAATTCACCCCTCCACTTT	CASRAQGNSPLHF
-	TRBV4-2	TRBJ1-1	-	TGTGCCAGCAGCCAGACACAGGGTTGGGGAACTGAAGCTTTCTTT	CASSQTQGWGTEAFF
-	TRBV11-2	TRBJ1-4	-	TGTGCCAGCAGCTTGGGGCCAACTAATGAAAAACTGTTTTTT	CASSLGPTNEKLFF
-	TRBV19	TRBJ1-6	TRBD1	TGTGCCAGTAGTCCCGGACAGGGTATCTATAATTCACCCCTCCACTTT	CASSPGQGIYNSPLHF
-	TRBV7-9	TRBJ1-1	-	TGTGCCAGCAGCTCCCGACAGCATGAAGCTTTCTTT	CASSSRQHEAFF
-	TRBV7-3	TRBJ2-7	-	TGTGCCAGCAGCATAAACGGCGGTGACTACGAGCAGTACTTC	CASSINGGDYEQYF
-	TRBV3-1/TRBV3-2	TRBJ2-5	TRBD2	TGTGCCAGCAGCCGCCAACGCCTCCGGGGGGTCCAAGAGACCCAGTACTTC	CASSRQRLRGVQETQYF
-	TRBV7-8	TRBJ1-2	-	TGTGCCAGCAGCCTGACAGAAGTTAGGCCCTACACCTTC	CASSLTEVRPYTF
-	TRBV28	TRBJ2-1	TRBD1	TGTGCCAGCAGAACACCTCGACACAGGGGAATTACCGATGAGCAGTTCTTC	CASRTPRHRGITDEQFF
-	TRBV9	TRBJ2-2	TRBD2	TGTGCCAGCAGCGTAGCTTCCCTAGCGGGAGTTGCCGGGGAGCTGTTTTTT	CASSVASLAGVAGELFF
-	TRBV28	TRBJ2-5	TRBD2	TGTGCCAGCAGTTTGGGACTAGCGGGAGGGCCTTCGAAGACCCAGTACTTC	CASSLGLAGGPSKTQYF
-	TRBV12-5	TRBJ1-1	-	TGTGCTAGTTCCTTGGGGGGTCGCACTGAAGCTTTCTTT	CASSLGGRTEAFF
-	TRBV30	TRBJ1-1	-	TGTGCCTGGAAGAGGGCGAACACTGAAGCTTTCTTT	CAWKRANTEAFF
-	TRBV11-2	TRBJ2-2	-	TGTGCCAGCAGCTTAGGCCCGAGGGTGGACACCGGGGAGCTGTTTTTT	CASSLGPRVDTGELFF